What follows describes a single T cell receptor beta chain. This clone's antigen is unknown. One base away there is no much larger clone; base qualities are not given. The immunoSEQ Assay, a bias-controlled multiplex PCR, was used to amplify TCRbeta CDR3 regions from genomic DNA. In the source study's methods: Within the assay, amplification of reference gene primers was used to estimate how many nucleated cells each sample contained. Sequence reads were collapsed and filtered to measure the absolute abundance of every unique TCRbeta CDR3 rearrangement. For each sample, productive Simpson clonality was calculated as the square root of Simpson's diversity index over productive rearrangements. TCRdb limited this immuneACCESS table to in-frame rearrangements with V and J called. A share of clones is missing; checked studies link under half to unresolved V genes, and the rest is unexplained. The V and J calls and clone size are taken from that table; D and trimming were inferred from the DNA. Counted in this sample were 400,000 to 450,000 clones; 70% to 90% of them appeared once. The ten largest clones represent about 1.5% of the sample.

V is pruned by 0 bases and J by 6 bases, leaving 8 bases of the junction without a gene match. CDR1 and CDR2 were assigned from the germline V gene as MRHNA and SNTAGT. The CDR3 runs 15 amino acids, cysteine and phenylalanine included. Kept here is only the CDR3 DNA, which spans 45 bases and is read in frame from base 1. The sample is drawn from a study of blood T cell repertoires in COVID-19 (dated by TCRdb to the early 2020s). Study-level background: Collaborator samples came from the United States, Italy and Spain and covered acute and convalescent phases of COVID-19. The material from the prospective study consisted of cDNA or gDNA derived from T cells, B-cell-depleted T cells, or PBMCs. Deeply sampled blood TCRbeta repertoires from subjects exposed to, actively infected with, or recovered from COVID-19 were included in the dataset. A freely available public database, intended as a resource for researchers studying the immune response to SARS-CoV-2, is where the repertoires were released. Samples came from the ongoing ImmuneRACE study (first 160 participants) plus 1,254 subjects from 6 global collaborators. Nearly every sample came with metadata listing a de-identified subject ID, COVID-19 status, age in years and sex. Where available, HLA class I and class II types were taken from metadata supplied by the sample provider and were not determined by assay-based typing.

Study-wide conclusions, independent of this receptor: The amount of clinical and demographic metadata varied by source and participant and was provided uncurated.

Each collaborating institution followed its own protocols to collect whole blood in K2EDTA tubes. Collaborator samples were shipped for TCRbeta analysis as frozen whole blood, isolated PBMCs, or DNA extracted from either sample type. The sequencing sample was made of peripheral blood. The TCR comes from a woman younger than 45 with active or convalescent COVID-19. The sequence joins TRBV6-4 to TRBJ2-7, with 7 middle bases fitting TRBD2. The bases are TGTGCCAGCAGTGACTCGTCTGACGGGACTACCGAGCAGTACTTC. This translates into CASSDSSDGTTEQYF.